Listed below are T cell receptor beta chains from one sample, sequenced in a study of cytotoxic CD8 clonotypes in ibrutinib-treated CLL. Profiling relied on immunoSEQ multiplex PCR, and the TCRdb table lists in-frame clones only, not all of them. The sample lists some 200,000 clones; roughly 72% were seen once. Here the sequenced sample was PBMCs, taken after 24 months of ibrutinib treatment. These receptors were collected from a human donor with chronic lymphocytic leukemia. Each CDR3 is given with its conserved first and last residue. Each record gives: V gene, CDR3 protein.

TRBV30,CAWSSYTGSKREQYF
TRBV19,CASSQQQGLDEQFF
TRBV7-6,CASSLDEDRVLANEKLFF
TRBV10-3,CAIRARVGQGDYEQYF
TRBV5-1,CASSMGRRGGEQYF
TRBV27,CASSLGGRPTYEQYF
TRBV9,CASSGGLAGAYEQYF
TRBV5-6,CASSLGPGYNQPQHF
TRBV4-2,CASSRVTSGSYNEQFF
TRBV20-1,CSAREGRGTF
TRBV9,CASSLGPSNQPQHF
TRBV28,CASSRVEDSPLHF
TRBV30,CAWSNWRIWYTF
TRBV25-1,CASRKDRPDNYGYTF
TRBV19,CASSSRGNYNEQFF
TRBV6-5,CASESGELFF
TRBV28,CASKGGFSGELFF
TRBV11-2,CASSLGGLGEKLFF
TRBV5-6,CASSWRTGTGEKLFF
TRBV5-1,CASSFRQGNTEAFF
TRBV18,CASSRDRGVGETQYF
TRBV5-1,CASSLDGTGTTRAFF
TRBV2,CASSPPWGYYEQYF
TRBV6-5,CASSLIRSSYEQYF
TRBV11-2,CASSFLGGSLVEQFF
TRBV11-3,CASSLRLAGNNEQFF